These 16 T cell receptor beta chains came from one sample sequenced in a study of vaccination and CD4 T cells after COVID-19. CD4+ T cells that had been cultured provided DNA sequenced with the Oncomine TCR Beta short-read assay. TCRdb itself ran the PCR reads through MiXCR, one entry per CDR3 protein. This sample has about 18,000 distinct CDR3 sequences, with 50% found just once. Their target antigens are unknown. Treatment reported: approximately 9-day PBMC culture with coronavirus spike peptide pools or control peptides (ViraFEST assay). Source material: CD4+ T cells from blood, cultured in vitro. The source of these receptors is a human donor who had recovered from COVID-19.

The chain combines TRBV30 with TRBJ2-1; D gene unclear. Deletions cut 0 bases from V and 6 bases from J, with 15 bases between. Germline values: CDR1 GTSNPN, CDR2 SVGIG (reference sequence). There are 15 residues in the CDR3. DNA for the CDR3: TGTGCCTGGAGTGTACGCGCTGACCTCTCCAATGAGCAGTTCTTC. Residues: CAWSVRADLSNEQFF. The whole variable domain, remainder taken from reference TRBV30 and TRBJ2-1, is SQTIHQWPATLVQPVGSPLSLECTVEGTSNPNLYWYRQAAGRGLQLLFYSVGIGQISSEVPQNLSASRPQDRQFILSSKKLLLSDSGFYLCAWSVRADLSNEQFFGPGTRLTVL.

The V gene is TRBV12-3 or TRBV12-4, the J gene TRBJ1-1; D remains ambiguous. This CDR3 region has 13 residues. The ends were cut back, 0 bases at V and 3 bases at J, with 5 bases in the middle. In DNA, the CDR3 is TGTGCCAGCAGTTTAGCGCTCGACACTGAAGCTTTCTTT. Amino acid sequence: CASSLALDTEAFF.

The chain employs TRBV12-3 or TRBV12-4 and TRBJ1-1; possibly TRBD1 for D (5 bases). V lost 1 base to trimming and J lost 10 bases, with 16 bases between them. The CDR3 sequence is 14 residues long. The CDR3 nucleotides are TGTGCCAGCAGTTTAGAAGGGACCCCGATAGGAGCTTTCTTT. Translated: CASSLEGTPIGAFF.

The chain couples TRBV29-1 to TRBJ2-7, with D unclear. Germline values: CDR1 SQVTM, CDR2 ANQGSEA. The CDR3 runs 11 residues. Trimming pared 5 bases from V and 6 bases from J, leaving 11 bases between. The CDR3 here is CSVYLVGEQYF. The CDR3, as DNA: TGCAGCGTTTACCTGGTTGGCGAGCAGTACTTC.

This clonotype showed up just a few times. This chain links TRBV2 with TRBJ1-3; D unresolved. The germline V and J ends were trimmed by 6 bases and 1 base, with 10 bases remaining between them. CDR1 and CDR2 from the germline V gene are SNHLY and FYNNEI. The CDR3 is made up of 14 amino acids. The CDR3 nucleotides read TGTGCCAGCAGACTCACAGTGTCTGGAAACACCATATATTTT. This codes for CASRLTVSGNTIYF.

The V gene is TRBV5-1, the J gene TRBJ2-1; D remains ambiguous. V lost 4 bases and J 5 bases, leaving 10 bases between the germline ends. CDR3 length: 13 residues. Germline CDR1 SGHRS, CDR2 YFSETQ. CDR3 sequence (DNA): TGCGCCAGCAGCGCCGGTGCCAACAATGAGCAGTTCTTC. It translates to CASSAGANNEQFF.

The rearrangement joins TRBV20-1 to TRBJ2-3, with D perhaps matching TRBD2 (5 bases). The CDR3 has 13 residues. V gave up 3 bases and J gave up 1 base, with 8 bases separating them. Germline CDR1 reads DFQATT; CDR2 reads SNEGSKA (reference sequence). The CDR3 protein is CSASDYRTDTQYF. The CDR3 DNA sequence: TGCAGTGCTAGTGACTACCGCACAGATACGCAGTATTTT.

The J gene is TRBJ2-3, the V gene TRBV11-2, with 9 bases identical to TRBD2. Germline V gene lookup returns CDR1 SGHAT and CDR2 FQNNGV. V was pared by 4 bases and J by 3 bases, with 11 bases of the junction left unmatched. This CDR3 is 17 amino acids long. The CDR3 sequence: CASSWLAGPGETDTQYF. CDR3 DNA: TGTGCCAGCAGCTGGCTAGCGGGGCCAGGAGAGACAGATACGCAGTATTTT.

The chain links TRBV27 to TRBJ1-2; D not certain. The germline CDR1 and CDR2 sequences are MNHEY and SMNVEV (reference sequence). The CDR3 is 13 amino acids. V lost 1 base to trimming and J lost 7 bases, with 10 bases between them. CDR3 nucleotides: TGTGCCAGCAGTTTATGGGGAAATGGTGGCTACACCTTC. It yields the protein CASSLWGNGGYTF.

The genes are TRBV7-8 and TRBJ1-2; TRBD1 matches 8 bases. The germline V gene encodes CDR1 SGHVS and CDR2 FQNEAQ. Unmatched junction bases numbered 4, after V lost 1 base and J lost 6 bases. This CDR3 has 14 amino acids. CDR3: CASSLGRTGNGYTF. As DNA, the CDR3 is TGTGCCAGCAGCTTAGGACGGACAGGGAATGGCTACACCTTC.

The genes are TRBV20-1 and TRBJ1-1, with 9 bases fitting TRBD1. From germline, CDR1 is DFQATT and CDR2 SNEGSKA (reference sequence). With 6 bases clipped from V and 8 bases from J, the junction kept 13 bases outside the gene matches. The CDR3 covers 14 residues. CDR3 DNA: TGCAGTGCCGGGACAGGGAGAGACGGACTGGAAGCTTTCTTT. Its translation is CSAGTGRDGLEAFF.

This clonotype has just a few counts. This chain links TRBV7-9 with TRBJ1-4; TRBD1 might be the D (5 bases). CDR1 is SEHNR and CDR2 is FQNEAQ in the germline V gene (reference sequence). This CDR3 region has 14 residues. Trimming took off 5 bases at V and 5 bases at J, with 12 bases between the two ends. The CDR3 DNA reads TGTGCCAGCAGCACCGGGACGGGGAATGAAAAACTGTTTTTT. It yields the protein CASSTGTGNEKLFF. The full variable domain, completed using reference TRBV7-9 and TRBJ1-4, is DTGVSQNPRHKITKRGQNVTFRCDPISEHNRLYWYRQTLGQGPEFLTYFQNEAQLEKSRLLSDRFSAERPKGSFSTLEIQRTEQGDSAMYLCASSTGTGNEKLFFGSGTQLSVL.

This clonotype was recorded a few times. This sequence joins TRBV6-1 and TRBJ2-2; the D call may be TRBD1 or TRBD2 (5 bases each). Per the germline V gene, CDR1 is MNHNS and CDR2 is SASEGT. The ends were cut back, 8 bases at V and 2 bases at J, with 9 bases in the middle. The CDR3 contains 13 residues. The CDR3 bases are TGTGCCAGCGGGGACGTTAACACCGGGGAGCTGTTTTTT. It codes for CASGDVNTGELFF.

The chain uses TRBV7-2 and TRBJ2-7; TRBD2 might be the D (6 bases). Germline V gene sequence: CDR1 SGHTA, CDR2 FQGNSA. V was pared by 8 bases and J by 5 bases, with 10 bases between. CDR3 length equals 11 residues. The CDR3 here is CASGRLHEQYF. CDR3 coding DNA: TGTGCCAGCGGGAGGCTCCACGAGCAGTACTTC.

This clonotype has more than one count but fewer than ten. The V and J genes are TRBV6-1 and TRBJ2-7, with D uncertain. CDR1 and CDR2 from the germline V gene are MNHNS and SASEGT. This CDR3 has 13 residues. Trimming stripped 7 bases from V and 3 bases from J, with 13 bases between. CDR3 nucleotide sequence: TGTGCCAGCACCCCTAGGGCTCTCTACGAGCAGTACTTC. Its protein is CASTPRALYEQYF.

A few counts support this clonotype. The chain carries TRBV20-1 and TRBJ2-3; perhaps TRBD2 as D (5 bases). Trimming stripped 8 bases from V and 2 bases from J, with 17 bases between. The germline CDR1 and CDR2 sequences are DFQATT and SNEGSKA (reference sequence). The CDR3 has 14 amino acids. CDR3 loop: CSSTRPGYTDTQYF. The CDR3 coding sequence is TGCAGTTCAACTAGGCCCGGGTACACAGATACGCAGTATTTT.